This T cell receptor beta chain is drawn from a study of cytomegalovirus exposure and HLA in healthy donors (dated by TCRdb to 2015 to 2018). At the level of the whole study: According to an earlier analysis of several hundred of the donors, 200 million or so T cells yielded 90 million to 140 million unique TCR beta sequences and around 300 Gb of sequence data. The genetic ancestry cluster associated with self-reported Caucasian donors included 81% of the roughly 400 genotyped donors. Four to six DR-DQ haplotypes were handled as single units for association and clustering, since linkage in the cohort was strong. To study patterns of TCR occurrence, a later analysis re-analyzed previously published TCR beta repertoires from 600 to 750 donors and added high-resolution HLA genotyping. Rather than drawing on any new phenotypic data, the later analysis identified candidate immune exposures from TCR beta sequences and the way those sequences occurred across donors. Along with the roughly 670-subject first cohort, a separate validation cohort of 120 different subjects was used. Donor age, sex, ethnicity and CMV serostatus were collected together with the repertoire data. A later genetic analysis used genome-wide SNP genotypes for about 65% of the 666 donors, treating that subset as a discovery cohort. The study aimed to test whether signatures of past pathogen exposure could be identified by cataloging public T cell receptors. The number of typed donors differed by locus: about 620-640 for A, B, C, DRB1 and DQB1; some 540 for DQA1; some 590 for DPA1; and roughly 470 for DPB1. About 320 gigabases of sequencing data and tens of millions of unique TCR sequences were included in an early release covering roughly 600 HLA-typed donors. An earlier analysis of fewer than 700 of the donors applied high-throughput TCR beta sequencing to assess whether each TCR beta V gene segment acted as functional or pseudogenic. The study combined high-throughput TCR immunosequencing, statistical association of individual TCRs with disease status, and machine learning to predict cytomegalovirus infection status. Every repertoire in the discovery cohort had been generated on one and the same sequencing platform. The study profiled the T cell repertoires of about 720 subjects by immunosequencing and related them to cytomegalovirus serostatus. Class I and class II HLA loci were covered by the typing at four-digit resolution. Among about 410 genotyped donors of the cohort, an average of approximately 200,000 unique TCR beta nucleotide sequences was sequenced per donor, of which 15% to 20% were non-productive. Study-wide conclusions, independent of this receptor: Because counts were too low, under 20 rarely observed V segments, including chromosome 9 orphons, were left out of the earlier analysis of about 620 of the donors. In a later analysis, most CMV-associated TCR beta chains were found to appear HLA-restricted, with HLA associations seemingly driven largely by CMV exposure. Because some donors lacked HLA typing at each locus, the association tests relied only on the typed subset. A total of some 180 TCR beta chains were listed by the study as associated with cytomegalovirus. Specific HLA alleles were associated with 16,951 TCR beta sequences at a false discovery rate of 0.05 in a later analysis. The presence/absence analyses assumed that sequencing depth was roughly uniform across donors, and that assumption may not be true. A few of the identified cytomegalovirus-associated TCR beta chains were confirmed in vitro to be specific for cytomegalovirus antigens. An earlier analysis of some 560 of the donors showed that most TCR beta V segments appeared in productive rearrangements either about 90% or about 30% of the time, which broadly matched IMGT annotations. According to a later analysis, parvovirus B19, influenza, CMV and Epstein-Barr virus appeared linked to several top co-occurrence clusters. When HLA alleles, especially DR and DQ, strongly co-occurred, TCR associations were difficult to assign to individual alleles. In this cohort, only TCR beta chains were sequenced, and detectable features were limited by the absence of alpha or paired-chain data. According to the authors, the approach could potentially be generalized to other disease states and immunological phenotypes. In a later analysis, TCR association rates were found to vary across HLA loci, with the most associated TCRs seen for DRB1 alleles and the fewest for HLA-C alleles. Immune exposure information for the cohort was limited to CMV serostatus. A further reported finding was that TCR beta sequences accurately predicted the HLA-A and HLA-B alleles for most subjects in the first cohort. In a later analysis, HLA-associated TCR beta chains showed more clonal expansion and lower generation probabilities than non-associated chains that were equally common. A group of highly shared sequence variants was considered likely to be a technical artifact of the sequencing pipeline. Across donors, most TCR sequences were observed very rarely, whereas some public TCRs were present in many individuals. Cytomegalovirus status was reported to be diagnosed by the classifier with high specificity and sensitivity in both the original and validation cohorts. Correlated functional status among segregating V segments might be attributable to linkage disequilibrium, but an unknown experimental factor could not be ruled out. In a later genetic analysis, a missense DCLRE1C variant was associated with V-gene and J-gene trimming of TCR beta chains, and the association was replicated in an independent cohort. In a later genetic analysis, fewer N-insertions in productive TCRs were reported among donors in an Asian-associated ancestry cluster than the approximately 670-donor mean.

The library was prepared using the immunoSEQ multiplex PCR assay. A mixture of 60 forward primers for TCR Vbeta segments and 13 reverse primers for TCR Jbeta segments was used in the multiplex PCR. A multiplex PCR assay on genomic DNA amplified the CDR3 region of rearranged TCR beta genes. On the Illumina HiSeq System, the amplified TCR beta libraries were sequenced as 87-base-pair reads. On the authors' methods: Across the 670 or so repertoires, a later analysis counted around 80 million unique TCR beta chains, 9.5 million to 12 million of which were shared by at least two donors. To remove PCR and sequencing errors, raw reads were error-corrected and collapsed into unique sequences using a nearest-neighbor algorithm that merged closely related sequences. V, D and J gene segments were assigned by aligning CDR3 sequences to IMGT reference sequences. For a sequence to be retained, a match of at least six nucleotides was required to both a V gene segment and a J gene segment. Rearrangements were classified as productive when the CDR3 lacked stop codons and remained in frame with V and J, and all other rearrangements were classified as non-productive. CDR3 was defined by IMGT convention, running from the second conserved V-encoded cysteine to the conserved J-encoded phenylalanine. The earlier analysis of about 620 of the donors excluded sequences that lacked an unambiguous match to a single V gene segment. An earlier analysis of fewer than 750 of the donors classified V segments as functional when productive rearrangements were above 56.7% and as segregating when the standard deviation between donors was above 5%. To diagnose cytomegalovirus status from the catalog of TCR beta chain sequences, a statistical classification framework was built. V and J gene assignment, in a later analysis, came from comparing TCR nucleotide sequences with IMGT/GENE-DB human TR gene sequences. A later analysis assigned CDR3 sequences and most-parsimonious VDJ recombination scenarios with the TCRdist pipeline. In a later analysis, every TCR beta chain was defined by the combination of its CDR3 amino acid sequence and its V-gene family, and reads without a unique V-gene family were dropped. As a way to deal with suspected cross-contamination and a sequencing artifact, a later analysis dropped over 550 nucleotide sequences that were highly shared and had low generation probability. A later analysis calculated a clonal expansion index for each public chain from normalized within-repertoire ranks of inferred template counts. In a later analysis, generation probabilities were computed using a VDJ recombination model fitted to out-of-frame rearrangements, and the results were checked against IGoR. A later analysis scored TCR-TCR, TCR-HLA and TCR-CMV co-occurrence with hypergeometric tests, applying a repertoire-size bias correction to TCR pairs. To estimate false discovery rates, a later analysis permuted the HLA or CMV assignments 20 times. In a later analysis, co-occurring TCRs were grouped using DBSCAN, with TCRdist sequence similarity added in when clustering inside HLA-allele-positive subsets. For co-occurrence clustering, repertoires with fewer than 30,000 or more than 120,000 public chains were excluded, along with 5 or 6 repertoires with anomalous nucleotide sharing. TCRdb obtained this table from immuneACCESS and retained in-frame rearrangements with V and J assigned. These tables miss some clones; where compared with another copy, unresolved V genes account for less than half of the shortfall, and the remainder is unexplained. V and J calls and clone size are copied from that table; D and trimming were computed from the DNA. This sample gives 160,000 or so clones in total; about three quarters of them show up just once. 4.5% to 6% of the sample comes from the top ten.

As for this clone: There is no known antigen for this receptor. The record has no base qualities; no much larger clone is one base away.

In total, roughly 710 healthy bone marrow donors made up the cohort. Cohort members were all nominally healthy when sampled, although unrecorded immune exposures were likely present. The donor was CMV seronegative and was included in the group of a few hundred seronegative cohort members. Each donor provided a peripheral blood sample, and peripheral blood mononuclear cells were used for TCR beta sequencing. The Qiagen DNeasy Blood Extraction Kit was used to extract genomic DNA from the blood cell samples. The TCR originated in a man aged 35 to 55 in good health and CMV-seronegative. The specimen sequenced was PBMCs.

The CDR3 loop reads CASNSGGLQNSYNEQFF. The DNA sequence is TGCGCCAGCAACAGCGGGGGGTTACAAAATTCCTACAATGAGCAGTTCTTC. This receptor chain uses TRBV4-1 and TRBJ2-1; the central 9 bases match TRBD2. The CDR3 sequence holds 17 residues, the cysteine and phenylalanine included. The entry retains the CDR3 DNA only, 51 bases that are in frame from base 1. CDR1 and CDR2 are drawn from the germline V gene: MGHRA, YSYEKL. Relative to germline, V is missing 7 bases and J is missing 1 base, with 11 bases of the junction outside any gene match.